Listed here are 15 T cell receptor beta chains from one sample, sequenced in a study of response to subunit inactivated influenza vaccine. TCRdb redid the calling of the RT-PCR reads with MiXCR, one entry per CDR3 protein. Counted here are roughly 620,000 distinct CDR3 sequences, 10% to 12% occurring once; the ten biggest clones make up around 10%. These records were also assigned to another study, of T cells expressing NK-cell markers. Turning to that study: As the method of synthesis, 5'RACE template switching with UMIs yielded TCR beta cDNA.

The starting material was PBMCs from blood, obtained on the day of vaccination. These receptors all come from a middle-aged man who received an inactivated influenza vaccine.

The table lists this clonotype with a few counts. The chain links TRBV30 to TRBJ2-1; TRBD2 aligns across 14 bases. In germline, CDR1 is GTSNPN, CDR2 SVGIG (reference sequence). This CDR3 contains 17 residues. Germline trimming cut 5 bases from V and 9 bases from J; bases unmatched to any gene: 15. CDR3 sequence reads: CAWDPGLAGEVGAEQFF. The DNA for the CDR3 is TGTGCCTGGGATCCGGGACTAGCGGGAGAGGTAGGGGCTGAGCAGTTCTTC. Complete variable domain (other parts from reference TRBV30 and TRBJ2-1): SQTIHQWPATLVQPVGSPLSLECTVEGTSNPNLYWYRQAAGRGLQLLFYSVGIGQISSEVPQNLSASRPQDRQFILSSKKLLLSDSGFYLCAWDPGLAGEVGAEQFFGPGTRLTVL.

The CDR3 DNA sequence: TGTGCCAGCAGCTTAGTTCTGGCAGGCTCACCTAACACCGGGGAGCTGTTTTTT. Encoded protein: CASSLVLAGSPNTGELFF. The V call is TRBV7-6, the J call TRBJ2-2; no firm D call. The ends were cut back, 1 base at V and 2 bases at J, with 17 bases in the middle. Germline lookup yields CDR1 SGHVS and CDR2 FNYEAQ. The CDR3 loop spans 18 amino acids.

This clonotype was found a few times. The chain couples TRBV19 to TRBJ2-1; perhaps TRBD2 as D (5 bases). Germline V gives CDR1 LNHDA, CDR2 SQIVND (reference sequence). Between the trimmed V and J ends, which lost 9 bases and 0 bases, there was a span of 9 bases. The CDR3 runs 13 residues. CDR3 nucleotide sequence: TGTGCCAGGAGGGAGCGCTCCTACAATGAGCAGTTCTTC. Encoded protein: CARRERSYNEQFF.

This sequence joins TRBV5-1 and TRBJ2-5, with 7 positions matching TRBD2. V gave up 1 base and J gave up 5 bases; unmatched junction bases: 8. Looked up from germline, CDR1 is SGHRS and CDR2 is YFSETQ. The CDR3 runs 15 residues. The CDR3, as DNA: TGCGCCAGCAGCTTGACGGGGGAGGGCCGTGAGACCCAGTACTTC. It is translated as CASSLTGEGRETQYF. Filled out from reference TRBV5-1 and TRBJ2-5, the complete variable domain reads KAGVTQTPRYLIKTRGQQVTLSCSPISGHRSVSWYQQTPGQGLQFLFEYFSETQRNKGNFPGRFSGRQFSNSRSEMNVSTLELGDSALYLCASSLTGEGRETQYFGPGTRLLVL.

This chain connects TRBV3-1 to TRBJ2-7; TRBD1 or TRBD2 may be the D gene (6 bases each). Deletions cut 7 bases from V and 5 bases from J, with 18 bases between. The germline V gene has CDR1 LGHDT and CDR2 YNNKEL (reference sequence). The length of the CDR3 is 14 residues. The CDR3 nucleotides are TGTGCCAGCACTGCAGCCGGGGGCTTAAACGAGCAGTACTTC. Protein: CASTAAGGLNEQYF.

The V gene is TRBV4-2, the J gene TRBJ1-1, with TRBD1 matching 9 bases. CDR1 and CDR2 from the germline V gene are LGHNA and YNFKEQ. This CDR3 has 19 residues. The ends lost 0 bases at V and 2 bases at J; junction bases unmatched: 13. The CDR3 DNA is TGTGCCAGCAGCCAAGAAGTAGGGGGACAGGGAAGGAGAAACACTGAAGCTTTCTTT. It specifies CASSQEVGGQGRRNTEAFF.

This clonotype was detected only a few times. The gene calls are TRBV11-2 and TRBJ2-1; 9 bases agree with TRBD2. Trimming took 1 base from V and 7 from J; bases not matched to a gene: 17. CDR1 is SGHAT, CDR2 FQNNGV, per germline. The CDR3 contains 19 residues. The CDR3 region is CASSLVSGRYSRLRNEQFF. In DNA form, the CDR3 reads TGTGCCAGCAGCTTAGTTAGCGGGAGATACTCCCGGCTCCGTAATGAGCAGTTCTTC.

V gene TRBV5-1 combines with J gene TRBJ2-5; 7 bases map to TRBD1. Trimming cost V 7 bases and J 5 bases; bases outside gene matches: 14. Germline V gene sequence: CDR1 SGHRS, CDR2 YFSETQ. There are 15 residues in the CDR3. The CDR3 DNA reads TGCGCCAGCTCTACTAACCGACAGGGTCCCGAGACCCAGTACTTC. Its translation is CASSTNRQGPETQYF.

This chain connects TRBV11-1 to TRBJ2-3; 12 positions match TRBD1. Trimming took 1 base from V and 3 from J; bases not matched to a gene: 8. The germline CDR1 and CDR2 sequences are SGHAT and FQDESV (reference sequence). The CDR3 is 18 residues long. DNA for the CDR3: TGTGCCAGCAGCTTAGGCGGGACAGGGGGCTTCGGAACAGATACGCAGTATTTT. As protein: CASSLGGTGGFGTDTQYF. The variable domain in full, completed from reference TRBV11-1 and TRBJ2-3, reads EAEVAQSPRYKITEKSQAVAFWCDPISGHATLYWYRQILGQGPELLVQFQDESVVDDSQLPKDRFSAERLKGVDSTLKIQPAELGDSAMYLCASSLGGTGGFGTDTQYFGPGTRLTVL.

The CDR3 bases are TGCGCCAGCAGCTTGGACCCTTACCCGTCGCTTACAGGGGAGCTGTTTTTT. It specifies CASSLDPYPSLTGELFF. The chain joins TRBV5-1 to TRBJ2-2; D uncertain. V lost 0 bases to trimming and J lost 8 bases, with 20 bases between them. CDR3 length equals 17 residues. Germline assignment: CDR1 SGHRS and CDR2 YFSETQ.

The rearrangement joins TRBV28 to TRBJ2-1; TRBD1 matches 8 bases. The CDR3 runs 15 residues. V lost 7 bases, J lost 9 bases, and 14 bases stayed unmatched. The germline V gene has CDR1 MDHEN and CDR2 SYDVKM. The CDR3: CASTENGQGGGEQFF. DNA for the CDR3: TGTGCCAGCACCGAGAACGGACAGGGCGGTGGTGAGCAGTTCTTC.

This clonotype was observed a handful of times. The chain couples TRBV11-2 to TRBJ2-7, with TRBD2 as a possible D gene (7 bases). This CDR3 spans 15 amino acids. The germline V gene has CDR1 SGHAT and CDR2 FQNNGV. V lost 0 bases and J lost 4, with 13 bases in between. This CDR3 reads CASSLDGRGVYEQYF. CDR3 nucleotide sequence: TGTGCCAGCAGCTTAGATGGGAGGGGGGTGTACGAGCAGTACTTC.

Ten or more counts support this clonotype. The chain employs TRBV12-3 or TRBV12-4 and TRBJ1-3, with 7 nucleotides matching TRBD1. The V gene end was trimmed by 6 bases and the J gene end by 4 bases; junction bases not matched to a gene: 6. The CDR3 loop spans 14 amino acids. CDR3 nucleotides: TGTGCCAGCAGATTAAGGGGGCACGGAAACACCATATATTTT. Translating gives CASRLRGHGNTIYF.

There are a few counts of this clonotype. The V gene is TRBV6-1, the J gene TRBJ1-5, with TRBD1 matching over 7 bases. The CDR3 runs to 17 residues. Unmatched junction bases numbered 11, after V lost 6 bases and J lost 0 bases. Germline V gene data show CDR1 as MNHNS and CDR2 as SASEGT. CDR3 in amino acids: CASRAVSGQYSNQPQHF. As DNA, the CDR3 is TGTGCCAGCAGGGCTGTTTCGGGACAGTATAGCAATCAGCCCCAGCATTTT.

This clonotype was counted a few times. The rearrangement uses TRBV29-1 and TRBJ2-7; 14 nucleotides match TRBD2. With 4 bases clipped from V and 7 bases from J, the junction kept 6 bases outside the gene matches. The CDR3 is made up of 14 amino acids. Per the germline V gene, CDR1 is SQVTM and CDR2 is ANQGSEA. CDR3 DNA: TGCAGCGTTGCCCCTGGACTAGCGGGAGGAGAGCAGTACTTC. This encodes CSVAPGLAGGEQYF.